The T cell receptor (beta chain) under discussion was sequenced for a study of shared clonotypes between healthy human individuals. General observations from the study: Relative to memory subsets, naive subsets generally showed larger estimated richness.

Investigators spread the genomic DNA of each subset evenly over several immunoSEQ plates. TCRdb keeps only in-frame clones here, not all; method: immunoSEQ multiplex PCR. The sample holds approximately 2,000,000 clones, about nine tenths seen once. As regards this clone: What it binds is unknown.

Sequencing was carried out using naive CD4+ T cells from PBMCs. The subset is: CD45RA+ positively selected. The clonotype originates from a man aged 18 to 29 in good health. Some clones in this sample may be carry-over from other donors' samples.

In nucleotides, the CDR3 is TGTGCCAGCAGCCCCAGGCCCAGGGAGGGGGTTTCCTACGAGCAGTACTTC. Its protein product is CASSPRPREGVSYEQYF. V is TRBV7-9 and J is TRBJ2-7; weak D call: TRBD2 (7 bases). The CDR3 spans 17 residues. CDR1 SEHNR and CDR2 FQNEAQ come from the germline V gene (reference sequence). The V end was cut by 5 bases, the J end by 1 base, with 21 bases between.